The table lists the clone carrying this T cell receptor beta chain with many counts. The target antigen is unknown. The CDR3 has 15 residues. Trimming shortened V by 5 bases and J by 2 bases, and 14 bases separated the two germline ends. Germline V gives CDR1 SGHAT, CDR2 FQNNGV. RNA transcripts provided the source from which TCR beta CDR3 regions were amplified. Using the HTBI primer set, a first-round RT-PCR was run on the TCR CDR3. MiXCR, applied by TCRdb to the multiplex PCR reads, yields one record per CDR3 protein. The repertoire holds about 640,000 distinct CDR3 sequences, with less than 25% as singletons. This sample is part of a study of T cells in Graves' hyperthyroidism and ophthalmopathy. Study-wide findings and caveats: Progression to ophthalmopathy was predicted a median of roughly 6.6 months early.

Ophthalmopathy patients all had a Clinical Activity Score of at least 3, a NOSPECS grade of at least 4 and disease under 3 months old. This clonotype originated in a young man with Graves' ophthalmopathy. This chain connects TRBV11-2 to TRBJ2-3, with D possibly matching TRBD2 (6 bases). The sequencing sample was made of blood. CDR3 nucleotides: TGTGCCAGCAGCAGCCCGGGACTGGTCACAGATACGCAGTATTTT. It yields the protein CASSSPGLVTDTQYF.